Listed below are T cell receptor beta chains from one sample, sequenced in a study of control samples from healthy donors and cancer patients. The method was immunoSEQ multiplex PCR; TCRdb's version includes in-frame clones alone and lacks a portion of them. This table holds around 72,000 clones, more than 75% found once. Sequencing input: blood. These receptor sequences come from a man in his forties or fifties in good health. Both conserved end residues are part of each CDR3. D genes are given only for firm matches. Clone size, where shown, is once, few, many, or a class for clones that have expanded.

D gene	J gene	V gene	clone size	CDR3 DNA	CDR3 protein
NA	TRBJ1-6	TRBV25-1	NA	TGTGCCAGCAGTGAATTGAAATATTCACCCCTCCACTTT	CASSELKYSPLHF
TRBD1	TRBJ1-4	TRBV3-1/TRBV3-2	NA	TGTGCCAGCAGCCAAGGAAGGGGACAGGGCTATGAAAAACTGTTTTTT	CASSQGRGQGYEKLFF
NA	TRBJ1-2	TRBV19	NA	TGTGCCAGTAGGATGAAAGGCTCCCCGGGGGATGGCTACACCTTC	CASRMKGSPGDGYTF
TRBD1	TRBJ2-5	TRBV6-6	NA	TGTGCCAGCAGTGACGAACAGGGGGCTGGGGAGACCCAGTACTTC	CASSDEQGAGETQYF
TRBD2	TRBJ2-1	TRBV19	NA	TGTGCCAGTAGTAGCGGGAGTCTGGTCAATGAGCAGTTCTTC	CASSSGSLVNEQFF
NA	TRBJ1-5	TRBV7-9	NA	TGTGCCAGCAGCGTTTTAGGCAATCAGCCCCAGCATTTT	CASSVLGNQPQHF
TRBD1	TRBJ2-3	TRBV7-2	NA	TGTGCCAGCAGCTTTGAGGGGGACAGGATCACAGATACGCAGTATTTT	CASSFEGDRITDTQYF
NA	TRBJ2-1	TRBV6-5	NA	TGTGCCAGCAGTTTTAAAGAACTCAATGAGCAGTTCTTC	CASSFKELNEQFF
TRBD2	TRBJ2-5	TRBV19	NA	TGTGCCAGTAGTAGAGCGGGAGTTTTAGAGACCCAGTACTTC	CASSRAGVLETQYF
NA	TRBJ1-6	TRBV7-9	NA	TGTGCCAGCAGCTTAGACAGTGCGAATTCACCCCTCCACTTT	CASSLDSANSPLHF
NA	TRBJ2-3	TRBV7-2	NA	TGTGCCAGCAGCTTAGGAGGGCGGGACGGGGCTACGCAGTATTTT	CASSLGGRDGATQYF
NA	TRBJ1-1	TRBV18	NA	TGTGCCAGCTCACATTCCGGAAGCGAAATGAACACTGAAGCTTTCTTT	CASSHSGSEMNTEAFF
NA	TRBJ1-6	TRBV19	NA	TGTGCCAGTGCAGGGGAGTATAATTCACCCCTCCACTTT	CASAGEYNSPLHF
NA	TRBJ2-5	TRBV11-1	NA	TGTGCCAGCAGCTGGGTGGGGAGCTCAGAGACCCAGTACTTC	CASSWVGSSETQYF
TRBD2	TRBJ2-7	TRBV15	NA	TGTGCCACCAGCAGAGATGCGGGACTAGCGGGGGGTATGTACGAGCAGTACTTC	CATSRDAGLAGGMYEQYF
NA	TRBJ2-3	TRBV18	once	TGTGCCAGCTCACCACGTATAAGGGACGGAGAAAACACAGATACGCAGTATTTT	CASSPRIRDGENTDTQYF
TRBD2	TRBJ2-3	TRBV9	NA	TGTGCCAGCCAGAATCAGGCGGGAGGTGGTACAGATACGCAGTATTTT	CASQNQAGGGTDTQYF
NA	TRBJ1-6	TRBV4-2	NA	TGTGCCAGCAGCCAAGACAGGGAATCACCCCTCCACTTT	CASSQDRESPLHF
NA	TRBJ1-2	TRBV18	NA	TGTGCCAGCTCACCTCAGGAGACTAACTATGGCTACACCTTC	CASSPQETNYGYTF
NA	TRBJ2-7	TRBV28	NA	TGTGCCAGCAGACAGGGTTGGTTGTCCTACGAGCAGTACTTC	CASRQGWLSYEQYF
NA	TRBJ1-1	TRBV18	NA	TGTGCCAGCTCACCATCGGGGCGCGCGTTGACTGAAGCTTTCTTT	CASSPSGRALTEAFF
TRBD1	TRBJ2-5	TRBV6-2/TRBV6-3	NA	TGTGCCAGCAGTTACCCGGACAGGGTGGCGACCCAGTACTTC	CASSYPDRVATQYF
TRBD1	TRBJ2-7	TRBV29-1	NA	TGCAGCGGAACGGGACAGGGGAGACACGAGCAGTACTTC	CSGTGQGRHEQYF
NA	TRBJ2-3	TRBV5-5	NA	TGTGCCAGCAGCTTGGTAACAGGGAGTTTGACAGATACGCAGTATTTT	CASSLVTGSLTDTQYF
NA	TRBJ2-3	TRBV11-2	NA	TGTGCCAGCAGCCTCGCCCCCTCTAGCCCGATTACAGATACGCAGTATTTT	CASSLAPSSPITDTQYF
NA	TRBJ1-1	TRBV4-1	NA	TGCGCCAGCAGCCAAGATCGGGGGATCGCTGAAGCTTTCTTT	CASSQDRGIAEAFF
NA	TRBJ2-1	TRBV4-3	NA	TGCGCCAGCAGCCAAGTCGGGACGCGTGACAATGAGCAGTTCTTC	CASSQVGTRDNEQFF
NA	TRBJ1-2	TRBV10-3	NA	TGTGCCATCAGCCCGGGGAGGGAGAGTGTGGATGGCTACACCTTC	CAISPGRESVDGYTF
NA	TRBJ2-1	TRBV15	NA	TGTGCCACCAGCAGAGTGGGTCCCCCTGAGCAGTTCTTC	CATSRVGPPEQFF
TRBD2	TRBJ2-7	TRBV5-1	NA	TGCGCCAGCAGCTTGCGAACTAGCGGGAGTGGCGAGCAGTACTTC	CASSLRTSGSGEQYF
NA	TRBJ1-2	TRBV12-3/TRBV12-4	NA	TGTGCCAGCAGTTTACCTCCGGAGGGCGGCTACACCTTC	CASSLPPEGGYTF
TRBD2	TRBJ2-7	TRBV27	NA	TGTGCCAGCAGCCCAACTAGCGTCGGAACCTACGAGCAGTACTTC	CASSPTSVGTYEQYF
NA	TRBJ1-2	TRBV6-2/TRBV6-3	NA	TGTGCCAGCAGCTACTCCCAGGCCATGAACTATGGCTACACCTTC	CASSYSQAMNYGYTF
TRBD1	TRBJ1-1	TRBV2	NA	TGTGCCAGCAGCTGGACAGGGCGGAACACTGAAGCTTTCTTT	CASSWTGRNTEAFF
NA	TRBJ2-1	TRBV30	NA	TGTTCAACACGAGGGGGTCCCACCTACAATGAGCAGTTCTTC	CSTRGGPTYNEQFF
TRBD2	TRBJ2-3	TRBV5-1	NA	TGCGCCAGCAGCCCCCGAGATAGCGGGAGAACAGATGCGCAGTATTTT	CASSPRDSGRTDAQYF
NA	TRBJ2-7	TRBV7-2	NA	TGTGCCAGCACGGGGGCAGCCGGACCCTACGAGCAGTACTTC	CASTGAAGPYEQYF
NA	TRBJ1-4	TRBV28	NA	TGTGCCAGCAGTTTAGGGGGCAATGAAAAACTGTTTTTT	CASSLGGNEKLFF
TRBD2	TRBJ2-5	TRBV5-4	NA	TGTGCCAGCAGGCGACTAGCGGGAGAGATTGAGACCCAGTACTTC	CASRRLAGEIETQYF
NA	TRBJ1-2	TRBV10-3	NA	TGTGCCATCAGTGAGTCACCCAGGGGACATGGCTACACCTTC	CAISESPRGHGYTF
NA	TRBJ1-3	TRBV10-3	NA	TGTGCCATCAGTGCCCAGAACTCTGGAAACACCATATATTTT	CAISAQNSGNTIYF
NA	TRBJ2-2	TRBV29-1	few	TGCAGCGTTTCCAACAGGGTGAACACCGGGGAGCTGTTTTTT	CSVSNRVNTGELFF
NA	TRBJ2-1	TRBV11-2	NA	TGTGCCAGCAGCTTCTTGGGAAATGAGCAGTTCTTC	CASSFLGNEQFF
TRBD1	TRBJ1-1	TRBV2	NA	TGTGCCAGCGGGGCGACAGGGGCTAACACTGAAGCTTTCTTT	CASGATGANTEAFF
NA	TRBJ1-3	TRBV11-3	few	TGTGCCAGCAGCTTAGGGAAGGGGACTGGAAACACCATATATTTT	CASSLGKGTGNTIYF
NA	TRBJ2-1	TRBV9	NA	TGTGCCAGCAGCGTAGTGTCCGGGCCCAACAATGAGCAGTTCTTC	CASSVVSGPNNEQFF
TRBD1	TRBJ2-4	TRBV11-3	NA	TGTGCCAGCAGGAGACAGGGGGCTATTCAGTACTTC	CASRRQGAIQYF
NA	TRBJ1-6	TRBV11-2	NA	TGTGCCAGCAGCTTAGTGAAGGGTTATAATTCACCCCTCCACTTT	CASSLVKGYNSPLHF
NA	TRBJ1-2	TRBV5-6	NA	TGTGCCAGCAGCATAGGACGGATGAACTATGGCTACACCTTC	CASSIGRMNYGYTF
TRBD2	TRBJ2-7	TRBV20-1	NA	TGCAGTGCTAGTAGGGGGATAGCGGGAGTAATAAGCGACGAGCAGTACTTC	CSASRGIAGVISDEQYF
TRBD1	TRBJ1-1	TRBV29-1	few	TGCAGCACTCGGGGACAGGGTAGTACTGAAGCTTTCTTT	CSTRGQGSTEAFF
TRBD1	TRBJ1-1	TRBV5-1	NA	TGCGCCAGCAGCTCACAGGGGAACTTGAACACTGAAGCTTTCTTT	CASSSQGNLNTEAFF
NA	TRBJ1-5	TRBV25-1	NA	TGTGCCAGCAGGGACTCAGGGTTCGGACAGCCCCAGCATTTT	CASRDSGFGQPQHF
TRBD2	TRBJ2-7	TRBV4-2	few	TGTGCCAGCAGCCAAGTGGGGGGGACCTCGTCGGCGCGCGAGCAGTACTTC	CASSQVGGTSSAREQYF
NA	TRBJ2-3	TRBV2	NA	TGTGCCAGCAAACAGGGATTGTCCACAGATACGCAGTATTTT	CASKQGLSTDTQYF
NA	TRBJ1-1	TRBV18	NA	TGTGCCAGCTCACCACGTCATGGTGCTGAAGCTTTCTTT	CASSPRHGAEAFF
NA	TRBJ2-3	TRBV11-3	NA	TGTGCCAGCACCCGGCCAGGGACGGAAACGCAGTATTTT	CASTRPGTETQYF
NA	TRBJ1-5	TRBV10-3	NA	TGTGCCATCTCCCCTAACAATCAGCCCCAGCATTTT	CAISPNNQPQHF
NA	TRBJ1-1	TRBV7-2	NA	TGTGCCAGCAGCTTAGGTGGGGGCAACACTGAAGCTTTCTTT	CASSLGGGNTEAFF